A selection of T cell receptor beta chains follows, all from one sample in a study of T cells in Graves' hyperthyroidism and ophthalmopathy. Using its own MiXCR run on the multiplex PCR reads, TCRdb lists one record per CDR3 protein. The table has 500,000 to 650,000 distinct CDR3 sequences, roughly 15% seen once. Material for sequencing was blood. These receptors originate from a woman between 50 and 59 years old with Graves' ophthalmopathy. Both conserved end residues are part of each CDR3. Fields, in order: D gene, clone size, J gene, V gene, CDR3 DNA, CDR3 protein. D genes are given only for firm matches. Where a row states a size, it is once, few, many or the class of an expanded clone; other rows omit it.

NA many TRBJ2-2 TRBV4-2 TGTGCCAGCAGCCATACCACCGGGGAGCTGTTTTTT CASSHTTGELFF
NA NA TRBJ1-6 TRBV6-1 TGTGCCAGCAGTCCACTACTTAATTCACCCCTCCACTTT CASSPLLNSPLHF
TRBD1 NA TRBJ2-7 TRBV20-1 TGCAGTGCTAGAGATTCAGGACAGGGTTACGAGCAGTACTTC CSARDSGQGYEQYF
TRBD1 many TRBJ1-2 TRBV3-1 TGTGCCAGCAGGAGCGAGACAGGGGGAGGCTATGGCTACACCTTC CASRSETGGGYGYTF
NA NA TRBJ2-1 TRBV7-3 TGTGCCAGCAGCTTAGGAGGGGGCTACTACAATGAGCAGTTCTTC CASSLGGGYYNEQFF
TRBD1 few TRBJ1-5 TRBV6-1 TGTGCCAGCATAACAGGGGTGAACCCGTATCAGCCCCAGCATTTT CASITGVNPYQPQHF
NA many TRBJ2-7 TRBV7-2 TGTGCCAGCAGCTTGGGCATCTTCTCCTACGAGCAGTACTTC CASSLGIFSYEQYF
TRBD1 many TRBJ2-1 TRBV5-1 TGCGCCAGCAGCCCTGGGACAGGGGCTGCGAAAAGCTCCTACAATGAGCAGTTCTTC CASSPGTGAAKSSYNEQFF
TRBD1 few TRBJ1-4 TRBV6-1 TGTGCCAGCAGTCGATCGGGACAGGGTACTGAAAAACTGTTTTTT CASSRSGQGTEKLFF
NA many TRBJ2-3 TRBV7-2 TGTGCCAGCAGCTCCCCTACGGGACACTCAATGACCACAGATACGCAGTATTTT CASSSPTGHSMTTDTQYF
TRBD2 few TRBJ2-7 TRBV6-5 TGTGCCAGCAGTTACACGGGACTAGCGGGGATCGGGGAGCAGTACTTC CASSYTGLAGIGEQYF
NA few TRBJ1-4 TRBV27 TGTGCCAGCAGTTTGATTAGGGGACAACTGTTTTTT CASSLIRGQLFF
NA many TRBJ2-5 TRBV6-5 TGTGCCAGCAGTTACGCTACCGGGATACAAGAGACCCAGTACTTC CASSYATGIQETQYF
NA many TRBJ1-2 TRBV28 TGTGCCAGCAGTTTAGTCCAAGGAGGCAGGGGCTATGGCTACACCTTC CASSLVQGGRGYGYTF
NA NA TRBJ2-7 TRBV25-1 TGTGCCAGCAGTGAACCCGGGGCCACCCCGGGCGAGCAGTACTTC CASSEPGATPGEQYF
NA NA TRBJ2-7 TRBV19 TGTGCCAGTAGTACAACCGGGACCAGTCGCTACGAGCAGTACTTC CASSTTGTSRYEQYF
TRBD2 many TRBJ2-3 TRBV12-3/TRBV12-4 TGTGCCAGCAGCCTAACCCTAGCGGGAGGAAGCACAGATACGCAGTATTTT CASSLTLAGGSTDTQYF
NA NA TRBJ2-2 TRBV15 TGTGCCACCAGCAGCTACACCGGGGAGCTGTTTTTT CATSSYTGELFF
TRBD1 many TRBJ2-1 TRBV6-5 TGTGCCAGCAGTTACCGATCCCGGGACAGGGGGCCCCATGAGCAGTTCTTC CASSYRSRDRGPHEQFF
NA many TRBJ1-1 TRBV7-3 TGTGCCAGCAGCTCAGGACCGCTAATGAACACTGAAGCTTTCTTT CASSSGPLMNTEAFF
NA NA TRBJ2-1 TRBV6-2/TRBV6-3 TGTGCCAGCAGTTACGAACCGGGGTTCGGTTTTCGAAATGAGCAGTTCTTC CASSYEPGFGFRNEQFF
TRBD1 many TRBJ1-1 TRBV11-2 TGTGCCAGCAGCGAGGACAGGACAAGAACCTTCCGTGCCGAAGCTTTCTTT CASSEDRTRTFRAEAFF
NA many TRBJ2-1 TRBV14 TGTGCCAGCAGCCAAGGCTGGGATGAGCAGTTCTTC CASSQGWDEQFF
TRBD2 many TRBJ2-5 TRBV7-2 TGTGCCAGCAGCCCGACTAGCGGTACGCAAGAGACCCAGTACTTC CASSPTSGTQETQYF
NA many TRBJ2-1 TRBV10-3 TGTGCCATCAGTGGGGGGGAGGACCTCCGAAAAAATGAGCAGTTCTTC CAISGGEDLRKNEQFF
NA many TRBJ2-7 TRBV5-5 TGTGCCAGCAGCTTGGTTCGGGGCAACTCCTACGAGCAGTACTTC CASSLVRGNSYEQYF
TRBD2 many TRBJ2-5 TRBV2 TGTGCCAGCAGTGGGACTAGGAGCGAGACCCAGTACTTC CASSGTRSETQYF
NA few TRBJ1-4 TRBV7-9 TGTGCCAGCAGCCGAACGGGGACCCTAATTGAAAAACTGTTTTTT CASSRTGTLIEKLFF
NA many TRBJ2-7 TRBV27 TGTGCCAGCAGCCGCTCCAGGGATTACGAGCAGTACTTC CASSRSRDYEQYF
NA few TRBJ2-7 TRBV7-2 NA CASSFYICSARAPRAASSYEQYF
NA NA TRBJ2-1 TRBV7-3 TGTGCCAGCAGCCAAGGTTGGGGGTCCAATGAGCAGTTCTTC CASSQGWGSNEQFF
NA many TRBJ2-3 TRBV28 TGTGCCAGCAGTTTTTACGGGGTGGGGAAGCCGCAGTATTTT CASSFYGVGKPQYF
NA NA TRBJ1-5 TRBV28 TGTGCCAGCACCGGGACTTTCAATCAGCCCCAGCATTTT CASTGTFNQPQHF
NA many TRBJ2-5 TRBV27 TGTGCCAGCAGGAGGTGGGCGCGGGCCCAAGAGACCCAGTACTTC CASRRWARAQETQYF
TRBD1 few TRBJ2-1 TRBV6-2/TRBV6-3 TGTGCCAGCAGAGGACAGGTTCCATACAATGAGCAGTTCTTC CASRGQVPYNEQFF
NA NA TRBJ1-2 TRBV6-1 TGTGCCAGCACTCCCTCGGACGGTGTCGGTGGCTACACCTTC CASTPSDGVGGYTF
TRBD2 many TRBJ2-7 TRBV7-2 TGTGCCAGCAGCCGGGGACTAGCGAGCTCCTACGAGCAGTACTTC CASSRGLASSYEQYF
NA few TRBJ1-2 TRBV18 TGTGCCAGCTCACCAAAGGGACCGCCTATAAACTATGGCTACACCTTC CASSPKGPPINYGYTF
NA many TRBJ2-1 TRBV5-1 TGCGCCAGCACCCAAACAGGGTATGGGGAGCAGTTCTTC CASTQTGYGEQFF
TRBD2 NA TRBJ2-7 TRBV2 TGTGCCAGCAGTGTAGCGGGAGGGCGTGACGAGCAGTACTTC CASSVAGGRDEQYF
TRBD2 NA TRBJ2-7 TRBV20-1 TGCAGTGCTAGACAGACTAGCCCCGAGCAGTACTTC CSARQTSPEQYF
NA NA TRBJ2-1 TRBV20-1 TGCAGTGCTAGAGATTTTAATTGGATAGCGCGGCACAATGAGCAGTTCTTC CSARDFNWIARHNEQFF
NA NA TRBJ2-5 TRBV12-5 TGTGCTAGTGGTTGCCCATATCCGGTCCGGGAGACCCAGTACTTC CASGCPYPVRETQYF
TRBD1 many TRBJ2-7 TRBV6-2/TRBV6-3 TGTGCCAGCAGTTACACGGGACAGGCCTACGAGCAGTACTTC CASSYTGQAYEQYF
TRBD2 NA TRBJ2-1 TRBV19 TGTGCCAGTAGTATTAGCTCTAGCGGGTACAATGAGCAGTTCTTC CASSISSSGYNEQFF
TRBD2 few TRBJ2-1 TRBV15 TGTGCCACCAGCAGAGTGACTAGCGGACACAATGAGCAGTTCTTC CATSRVTSGHNEQFF
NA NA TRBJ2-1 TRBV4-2 TGTGCCAGCAGCCAAGATGGGAGGGGGGGCTTCGCCTACAATGAGCAGTTCTTC CASSQDGRGGFAYNEQFF
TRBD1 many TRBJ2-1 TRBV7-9 TGTGCCAGCAGCTTACCCGGCTGGGGACAGGGATCCAATGAGCAGTTCTTC CASSLPGWGQGSNEQFF
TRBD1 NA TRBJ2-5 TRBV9 TGTGCCAGCAGCCAGACAGGGGTCAGAGAGACCCAGTACTTC CASSQTGVRETQYF
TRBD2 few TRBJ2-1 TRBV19 TGTGCCAGTAGTATTCTTGGGGGTCTAGCGGGAGATTCCTACAATGAGCAGTTCTTC CASSILGGLAGDSYNEQFF
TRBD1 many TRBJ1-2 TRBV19 TGTGCCAGTAGAAACAGGGGTCACGAGTATGGCTACACCTTC CASRNRGHEYGYTF
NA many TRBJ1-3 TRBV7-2 TGTGCCAGCAGCTCACCTGGACGAAACACCATATATTTT CASSSPGRNTIYF
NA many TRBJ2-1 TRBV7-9 TGTGCCAGCAGCTTCCACGACATTCAGGGAGTTCGCGCAGAGCAGTTCTTC CASSFHDIQGVRAEQFF